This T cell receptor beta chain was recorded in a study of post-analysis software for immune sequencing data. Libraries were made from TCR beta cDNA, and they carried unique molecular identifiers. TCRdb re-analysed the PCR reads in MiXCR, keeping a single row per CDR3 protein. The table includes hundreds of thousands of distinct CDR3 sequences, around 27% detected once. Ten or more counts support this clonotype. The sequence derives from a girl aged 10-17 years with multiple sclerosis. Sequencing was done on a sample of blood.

As DNA, the CDR3 is TGCAGCGTTGTTGGGGCCTACGAGCAGTACTTC. Translating gives CSVVGAYEQYF. V usage is TRBV29-1 and J usage is TRBJ2-7; D is uncertain. The CDR3 runs to 11 residues. CDR1 is SQVTM, CDR2 ANQGSEA, per germline. Deletions cut 4 bases from V and 2 bases from J, with 6 bases between.